The TCR beta chain described here comes from a study of T cell repertoires in cytomegalovirus infection. Background on the study: Public TCR beta signature analysis indicated the presence of both CMV infection and matching HLA type. Study-wide results and limits: Adding up the frequency of public TCR beta families identified people who carried CMV plus the relevant HLA. Dominant in the ex vivo response were TCR beta clonotypes restricted by HLA-C and specific for CMV.

TCRdb reprocessed the reads with MiXCR, giving one entry per CDR3 protein. Of about 240,000 distinct CDR3 sequences detected, 9% to 15% appear once; the ten largest clones hold 1.5% to 2%. This clonotype was detected many times. The antigen is undetermined. Germline V lookup: CDR1 SGHVS, CDR2 FQNEAQ. The V end lost 3 bases, the J end lost 2 bases, and 10 bases lay between the germline ends. The CDR3 loop spans 14 amino acids. The rearrangement joins TRBV7-8 to TRBJ1-1; D not resolved. Sequencing used PBMCs. This TCR was recovered from a human donor in good health (CMV status not recorded). Some clones in this sample may be carry-over from other donors' samples. The CDR3 nucleotides are TGTGCCAGCAGCTTCCCCGGTACTAACACTGAAGCTTTCTTT. This codes for CASSFPGTNTEAFF.